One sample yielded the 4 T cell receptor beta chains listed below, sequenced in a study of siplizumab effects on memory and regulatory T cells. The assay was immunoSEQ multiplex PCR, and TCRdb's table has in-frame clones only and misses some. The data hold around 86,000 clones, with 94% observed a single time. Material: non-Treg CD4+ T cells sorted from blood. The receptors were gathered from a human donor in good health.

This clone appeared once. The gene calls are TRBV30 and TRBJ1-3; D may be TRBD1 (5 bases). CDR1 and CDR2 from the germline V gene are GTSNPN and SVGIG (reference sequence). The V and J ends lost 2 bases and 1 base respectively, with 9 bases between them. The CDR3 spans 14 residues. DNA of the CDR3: TGTGCCTGGAGTCAGGGTGTTTCTGGAAACACCATATATTTT. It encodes CAWSQGVSGNTIYF.

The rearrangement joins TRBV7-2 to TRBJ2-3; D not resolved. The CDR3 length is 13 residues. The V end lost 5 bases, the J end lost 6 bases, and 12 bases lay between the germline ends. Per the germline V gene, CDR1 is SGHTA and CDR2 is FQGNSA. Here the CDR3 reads CASSTQYSDTQYF. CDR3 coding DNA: TGTGCCAGCAGCACCCAATACAGCGATACGCAGTATTTT. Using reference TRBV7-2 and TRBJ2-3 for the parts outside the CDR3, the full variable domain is GAGVSQSPSNKVTEKGKDVELRCDPISGHTALYWYRQSLGQGLEFLIYFQGNSAPDKSGLPSDRFSAERTGGSVSTLTIQRTQQEDSAVYLCASSTQYSDTQYFGPGTRLTVL.

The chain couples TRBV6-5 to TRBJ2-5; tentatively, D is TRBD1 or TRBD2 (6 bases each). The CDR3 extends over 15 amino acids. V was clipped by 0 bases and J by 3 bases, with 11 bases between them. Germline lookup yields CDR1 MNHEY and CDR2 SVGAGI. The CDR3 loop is CASSYSRGDKETQYF. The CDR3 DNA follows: TGTGCCAGCAGTTACTCAAGGGGGGACAAAGAGACCCAGTACTTC.

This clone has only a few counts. The CDR3 here is CASSEWGGGNSPLHF. The CDR3 DNA is TGTGCCAGCAGTGAGTGGGGGGGCGGCAATTCACCCCTCCACTTT. The chain carries TRBV2 and TRBJ1-6, with D perhaps matching TRBD1 (6 bases). Germline V lookup: CDR1 SNHLY, CDR2 FYNNEI. Deletions cut 3 bases from V and 7 bases from J, with 13 bases between. The CDR3 is made up of 15 amino acids.